Shown below are 24 T cell receptor beta chains from a single sample sequenced in a study of blood T cell repertoires in COVID-19. TCRdb keeps only in-frame clones here, not all; method: immunoSEQ multiplex PCR. The sample shows 190,000 or so clones, about 85% of them seen only once. Sequenced sample: peripheral blood. The source is a woman of 80 years or more with acute or convalescent COVID-19.

V usage is TRBV7-2 and J usage is TRBJ2-7; D may be TRBD2 (5 bases). V gave up 1 base and J gave up 3 bases, with 13 bases separating them. Germline CDR1 reads SGHTA; CDR2 reads FQGNSA. The CDR3 totals 15 residues. CDR3 DNA sequence: TGTGCCAGCAGCTTAGAGAGTATAGGGAGCTACGAGCAGTACTTC. It encodes CASSLESIGSYEQYF.

This clone was found once. The rearrangement links TRBV27 to TRBJ2-2; 9 positions match TRBD2. Germline CDR1 MNHEY, CDR2 SMNVEV (reference sequence). Trimming at V came to 6 bases and at J to 2 bases, leaving 7 bases not matched to a gene. The CDR3 extends over 16 amino acids. The CDR3: CASSPGTSRNTGELFF. The CDR3 region has the DNA TGTGCCAGCAGCCCCGGGACTAGCCGAAACACCGGGGAGCTGTTTTTT.

The rearrangement links TRBV27 to TRBJ2-4; D perhaps matches TRBD2 (6 bases). CDR3 length: 16 residues. V lost 4 bases and J lost 3, with 16 bases in between. The germline gives CDR1 MNHEY, CDR2 SMNVEV (reference sequence). The CDR3 bases are TGTGCCAGCAGTTCGCGGGGTGAGTGGGACAAAAACATTCAGTACTTC. Encoded protein: CASSSRGEWDKNIQYF.

The genes are TRBV7-7 and TRBJ2-5; the match to TRBD2 covers 13 bases. Germline V gene sequence: CDR1 SSHAT, CDR2 FNYEAQ (reference sequence). This CDR3 spans 15 amino acids. The trim removed 5 bases at V and 4 bases at J, leaving 4 bases unmatched. CDR3 sequence: CASSIGLAGVETQYF. For the CDR3, the DNA is TGTGCCAGCAGCATAGGACTAGCGGGGGTAGAGACCCAGTACTTC. The complete variable domain, with remaining parts taken from reference TRBV7-7 and TRBJ2-5, reads GAGVSQSPRYKVTKRGQDVTLRCDPISSHATLYWYQQALGQGPEFLTYFNYEAQPDKSGLPSDRFSAERPEGSISTLTIQRTEQRDSAMYRCASSIGLAGVETQYFGPGTRLLVL.

This sequence joins TRBV7-9 and TRBJ2-7; TRBD1 is a possible D gene (5 bases). The CDR3 runs to 12 residues. The germline V gene has CDR1 SEHNR and CDR2 FQNEAQ (reference sequence). Trimming stripped 4 bases from V and 4 bases from J, with 8 bases between. CDR3 region: CASSSDKYEQYF. DNA of the CDR3: TGTGCCAGCAGCTCGGACAAGTACGAGCAGTACTTC.

The chain combines TRBV27 with TRBJ1-4; D ambiguous. V was trimmed by 6 bases and J by 0 bases, leaving 11 bases between them. Germline V gives CDR1 MNHEY, CDR2 SMNVEV (reference sequence). This CDR3 spans 15 amino acids. CDR3 sequence (DNA): TGTGCCAGCAGACCCAGAGACTCAACTAATGAAAAACTGTTTTTT. Its translation is CASRPRDSTNEKLFF.

This chain joins TRBV21-1 and TRBJ2-7; TRBD1, the table's D call, lacks a check against the DNA. TRBV21-1 is a documented pseudogene. The CDR3 totals 15 residues. In DNA, the CDR3 is TGTGCCAGCAGCGTACAGAGGGACAGGGGGATCGAGCAGTACTTC. It is translated as CASSVQRDRGIEQYF.

This chain joins TRBV7-8 and TRBJ2-7, with TRBD1 identical over 8 bases. With 1 base clipped from V and 3 bases from J, the junction kept 2 bases outside the gene matches. The CDR3 runs to 14 residues. The V gene's germline CDR1 is SGHVS and CDR2 FQNEAQ. The chain's CDR3 is CASSLETGDYEQYF. The CDR3 coding sequence is TGTGCCAGCAGCTTAGAGACAGGGGACTACGAGCAGTACTTC.

The V and J genes are TRBV2 and TRBJ2-3; TRBD1 matches 9 bases. There are 15 residues in the CDR3. Germline-derived CDR1 and CDR2 are SNHLY and FYNNEI. V dropped 6 bases and J dropped 6; count of bases not matched to a gene: 10. In nucleotides, the CDR3 is TGTGCCAGCAGCCTGGGGGGACAGGGAGGGGATACGCAGTATTTT. This gives the protein CASSLGGQGGDTQYF.

The chain employs TRBV3-1 (or the pseudogene TRBV3-2) and TRBJ2-2; D not certain. The germline gives CDR1 LGHDT, CDR2 YNNKEL (reference sequence). Trimming removed 2 bases at V and 3 bases at J, with 7 bases between. The CDR3 totals 14 residues. The CDR3 DNA reads as TGTGCCAGCAGCCAAAGCTCCTACACCGGGGAGCTGTTTTTT. This codes for CASSQSSYTGELFF.

V gene TRBV5-1 combines with J gene TRBJ1-2; D remains unclear. Germline CDR1 reads SGHRS; CDR2 reads YFSETQ. The CDR3 runs 14 residues. With 4 bases removed from V and 3 bases from J, the gap between germline ends came to 13 bases. DNA of the CDR3: TGCGCCAGCAGCAAAGAGGGAGGCGACTATGGCTACACCTTC. It is translated as CASSKEGGDYGYTF.

The chain has TRBV19 and TRBJ2-2; 10 bases align to TRBD2. CDR1 is LNHDA and CDR2 is SQIVND in the germline V gene (reference sequence). V was clipped by 4 bases and J by 7 bases; unmatched bases: 9. The CDR3 consists of 16 residues. This CDR3 reads CASSTGVAGGLGELFF. CDR3 DNA sequence: TGTGCCAGTAGTACGGGGGTAGCGGGAGGACTCGGGGAGCTGTTTTTT. The entire variable domain, with the rest obtained from reference TRBV19 and TRBJ2-2, is as follows: DGGITQSPKYLFRKEGQNVTLSCEQNLNHDAMYWYRQDPGQGLRLIYYSQIVNDFQKGDIAEGYSVSREKKESFPLTVTSAQKNPTAFYLCASSTGVAGGLGELFFGEGSRLTVL.

The chain carries TRBV29-1 and TRBJ1-1; 7 nucleotides agree with TRBD1. V was clipped by 7 bases and J by 0 bases; unmatched bases: 5. The CDR3 has 13 residues. Germline-derived CDR1 and CDR2 are SQVTM and ANQGSEA. The CDR3 sequence is CSATTGLNTEAFF. CDR3 DNA sequence: TGCAGCGCTACGACAGGGCTGAACACTGAAGCTTTCTTT.

This chain connects TRBV9 to TRBJ2-1; 8 positions match TRBD2. This CDR3 region has 15 residues. The trim removed 3 bases at V and 7 bases at J, leaving 9 bases unmatched. In germline, CDR1 is SGDLS, CDR2 YYNGEE. The CDR3 DNA reads as TGTGCCAGCAGCGCCGGACTAGCTATCGGGAATGAGCAGTTCTTC. This gives the protein CASSAGLAIGNEQFF.

V gene TRBV7-9 combines with J gene TRBJ1-4; tentative D call: TRBD1 (5 bases). Germline values: CDR1 SEHNR, CDR2 FQNEAQ (reference sequence). Trimming cost V 3 bases and J 7 bases, with 12 bases left between them. The CDR3 runs 14 residues. The CDR3 sequence: CASSLAGLGEKLFF. CDR3 bases: TGTGCCAGCAGCTTGGCGGGGCTGGGTGAAAAACTGTTTTTT.

The V and J genes are TRBV19 and TRBJ1-1, with 9 bases fitting TRBD1. V was pared by 5 bases and J by 6 bases, with 7 bases of the junction left unmatched. The germline V gene encodes CDR1 LNHDA and CDR2 SQIVND (reference sequence). The CDR3 is 14 amino acids. CDR3 loop: CASSPRDRVPEAFF. The CDR3 coding sequence is TGTGCCAGTAGTCCCCGGGACAGGGTCCCTGAAGCTTTCTTT.

The chain combines TRBV6-5 with TRBJ1-2, with D tentatively TRBD1 (6 bases). The V gene's germline CDR1 is MNHEY and CDR2 SVGAGI. The germline V and J ends were trimmed by 5 bases and 5 bases, with 18 bases remaining between them. This CDR3 is 15 amino acids long. CDR3: CASSPTRTAQYGYTF. The DNA of the CDR3 is TGTGCCAGCAGTCCCACGAGGACAGCACAATATGGCTACACCTTC.

This sequence joins TRBV9 and TRBJ2-1; TRBD2 matches 13 bases. Trimming at V came to 0 bases and at J to 3 bases, leaving 9 bases not matched to a gene. CDR3 size: 19 residues. Germline CDR1 and CDR2: SGDLS and YYNGEE. The CDR3 protein is CASSVATLAGGPDYNEQFF. The CDR3 coding sequence is TGTGCCAGCAGCGTAGCCACACTAGCGGGAGGGCCGGACTACAATGAGCAGTTCTTC.

The chain couples TRBV18 to TRBJ2-7; D possibly corresponds to TRBD1 (6 bases). This CDR3 has 13 residues. Germline assignment: CDR1 KGHSH and CDR2 LQKENI. V was clipped by 4 bases and J by 2 bases, with 9 bases between them. The CDR3 region has the DNA TGTGCCAGCTCACTCGACAGGACCTACGAGCAGTACTTC. This translates into CASSLDRTYEQYF.

The V and J genes are TRBV6-1 and TRBJ2-2; D unresolved. This CDR3 region has 16 residues. CDR1 is MNHNS, CDR2 SASEGT, per germline. Trimming pared 4 bases from V and 0 bases from J, leaving 12 bases between. The CDR3 region is CASSGRRQANTGELFF. In DNA, the CDR3 is TGTGCCAGCAGTGGACGTCGGCAGGCGAACACCGGGGAGCTGTTTTTT.

This chain's CDR3 is CASRRFDGYTF. The DNA of the CDR3 is TGTGCCAGCAGGAGGTTTGATGGCTACACCTTC. The chain recombines TRBV6-5 with TRBJ1-2; D gene unclear. CDR3 length equals 11 residues. With 6 bases removed from V and 6 bases from J, the gap between germline ends came to 8 bases. Looked up from germline, CDR1 is MNHEY and CDR2 is SVGAGI.

The genes are TRBV12-3 or TRBV12-4 and TRBJ2-7; TRBD1 might be the D (6 bases). The CDR3 has 13 residues. Trimming shortened V by 6 bases and J by 2 bases, and 11 bases separated the two germline ends. As DNA, the CDR3 is TGTGCCAGCAGCTCGGACAGTACCTACGAGCAGTACTTC. Amino acid sequence: CASSSDSTYEQYF.

This clone showed up just a few times. The chain uses TRBV7-2 and TRBJ2-7, with D possibly TRBD1 on 6 matching bases. Germline values: CDR1 SGHTA, CDR2 FQGNSA. The CDR3 contains 16 residues. V dropped 1 base and J dropped 0 bases, with 13 bases sitting between them. The CDR3 nucleotides read TGTGCCAGCAGCTTAGGGGTGGGACAAAGCTCCTACGAGCAGTACTTC. Translating gives CASSLGVGQSSYEQYF.

The chain has TRBV3-1 (or the pseudogene TRBV3-2) and TRBJ1-3, with D hard to call. This CDR3 is 15 amino acids long. Germline lookup yields CDR1 LGHDT and CDR2 YNNKEL (reference sequence). V lost 0 bases, J lost 0 bases, and 6 bases lay in between. CDR3 region: CASSQDTSSGNTIYF. CDR3 DNA sequence: TGTGCCAGCAGCCAAGACACCAGCTCTGGAAACACCATATATTTT.